This T cell receptor beta chain was obtained from a study of monozygotic twins with inflammatory bowel disease. In regard to this clonotype: Its antigen remains unknown.

The study subjected TCRalpha and TCRbeta cDNA to two nested PCRs of about 15 and 9 cycles. Reprocessing the 5' RACE reads, TCRdb reports a single entry for every CDR3 protein and omits DNA. The sample holds some 450,000 distinct CDR3 sequences. The CDR3 is 16 amino acids. Germline CDR1 is SGHAT and CDR2 is FQNNGV. Study-wide results and caveats: Different subtypes (of T cells) could not be told apart from one another.

The sequenced material came from blood. The receptor was isolated from a human donor with ulcerative colitis or Crohn's disease, or a healthy co-twin of an affected twin (not recorded which). The chain has TRBV11-2 and TRBJ2-5; TCRdb's D call, TRBD2, is unchecked because there is no DNA. The chain's CDR3 is CASSLQLAGGKETQYF.